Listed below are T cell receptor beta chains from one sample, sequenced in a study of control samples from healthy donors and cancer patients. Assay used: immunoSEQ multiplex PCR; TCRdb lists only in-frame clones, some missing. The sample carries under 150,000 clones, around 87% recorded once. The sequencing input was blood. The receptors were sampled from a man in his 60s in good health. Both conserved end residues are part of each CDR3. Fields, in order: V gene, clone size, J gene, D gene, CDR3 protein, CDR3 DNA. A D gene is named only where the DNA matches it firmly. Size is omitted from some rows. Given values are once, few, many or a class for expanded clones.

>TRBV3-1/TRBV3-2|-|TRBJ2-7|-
CASTPGKGGRGNEQYF
TGTGCCAGCACCCCGGGCAAGGGGGGCCGGGGGAACGAGCAGTACTTC
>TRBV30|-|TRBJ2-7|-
CAWGGGTDEQYF
TGTGCCTGGGGAGGGGGTACGGACGAGCAGTACTTC
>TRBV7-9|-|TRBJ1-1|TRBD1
CASSSQTGVTEAFF
TGTGCCAGCAGCTCCCAGACAGGGGTCACTGAAGCTTTCTTT
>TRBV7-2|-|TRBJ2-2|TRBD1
CASSPRQGSNTGELFF
TGTGCCAGCAGCCCCAGACAGGGGTCAAACACCGGGGAGCTGTTTTTT
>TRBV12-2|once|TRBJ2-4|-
CASRPRGLLGKNIQYF
TGTGCAAGTCGCCCTAGGGGTCTACTAGGCAAAAACATTCAGTACTTC
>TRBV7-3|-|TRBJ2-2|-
CASSVWGPGTGELFF
TGTGCCAGCAGTGTGTGGGGGCCGGGCACCGGGGAGCTGTTTTTT
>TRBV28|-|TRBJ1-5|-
CASSLFLGDGTEQPQHF
TGTGCCAGCAGTTTATTTTTGGGGGACGGGACGGAGCAGCCCCAGCATTTT
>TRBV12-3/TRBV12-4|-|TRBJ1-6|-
CASSQLNSPLHF
TGTGCCAGCAGCCAACTTAATTCACCCCTCCACTTT
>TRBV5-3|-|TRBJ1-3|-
CARSLLLRLRSSGNTIYF
TGTGCCAGAAGCTTGTTATTGAGACTGCGGAGCTCTGGAAACACCATATATTTT
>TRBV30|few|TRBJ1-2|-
CAWSVLMYGYTF
TGTGCCTGGAGTGTCTTGATGTATGGCTACACCTTC
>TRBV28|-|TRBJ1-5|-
CASSLRGGGSNQPQHF
TGTGCCAGCAGTTTGAGGGGCGGAGGTAGCAATCAGCCCCAGCATTTT
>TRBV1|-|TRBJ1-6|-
CTSSQVQGVDEKNSPLHF
TGCACCAGCAGCCAAGTACAGGGGGTAGATGAAAAGAATTCACCCCTCCACTTT
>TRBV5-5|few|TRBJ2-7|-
CASSPDTHEQYF
TGTGCCAGCAGCCCTGACACCCACGAGCAGTACTTC
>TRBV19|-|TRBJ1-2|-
CASSIDRTYGYTF
TGTGCCAGTAGTATAGACAGGACCTATGGCTACACCTTC
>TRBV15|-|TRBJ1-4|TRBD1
CATSRDRGNVKLFF
TGTGCCACCAGCAGAGACAGGGGGAATGTAAAACTGTTTTTT
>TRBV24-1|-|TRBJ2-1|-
CATSDLGTLEEQFF
TGTGCCACCAGTGATTTGGGGACACTTGAGGAGCAGTTCTTC
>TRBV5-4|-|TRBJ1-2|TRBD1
CASSKQPGGGYGYTF
TGTGCCAGCAGCAAACAGCCAGGGGGCGGCTATGGCTACACCTTC
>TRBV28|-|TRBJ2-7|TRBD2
CASIWGGNVLADEQYF
TGTGCCAGCATTTGGGGGGGTAACGTCCTCGCCGACGAGCAGTACTTC
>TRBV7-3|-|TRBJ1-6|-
CASSQLNSPLHF
TGTGCCAGCAGCCAGCTAAATTCACCCCTCCACTTT
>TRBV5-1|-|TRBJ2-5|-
CASSLLGGGGQETQYF
TGCGCCAGCAGCTTGCTAGGGGGAGGAGGCCAAGAGACCCAGTACTTC
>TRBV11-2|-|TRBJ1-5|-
CASSLTRNQPQHF
TGTGCCAGCAGCTTGACACGGAATCAGCCCCAGCATTTT
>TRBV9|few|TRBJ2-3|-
CASSGLSTDTQYF
TGTGCCAGCAGCGGCCTTAGCACAGATACGCAGTATTTT
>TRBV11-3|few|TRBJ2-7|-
CASSSRDGNEQYF
TGTGCCAGCAGCTCACGCGATGGGAACGAGCAGTACTTC